This TCR beta chain originates from a study of shared clonotypes between healthy human individuals. Template for every sorted-subset replicate PCR totaled approximately 200 ng DNA, roughly 30,000 T cell genomes. Assay used: immunoSEQ multiplex PCR; TCRdb lists only in-frame clones, some missing. The profile shows roughly 2 million clones, around 95% of them singletons. Germline values: CDR1 SGHAT, CDR2 FQNNGV. The length of the CDR3 is 15 residues. The trim removed 4 bases at V and 6 bases at J, leaving 10 bases unmatched. Turning to this clone: What it recognizes is unknown.

Study conclusions and caveats: A small donor pool kept down the genetic and exposure-history diversity that was represented.

This chain links TRBV11-2 with TRBJ2-7, with 9 positions matching TRBD1. Sequenced: naive CD4+ T cells sorted from blood. This sample's subset: CD45RA+ positively selected. The clonotype comes from a man in his late teens or twenties in good health. The DNA of the CDR3 is TGTGCCAGCAGCTCCCCCCGGGACAGGGAGGGCGAGCAGTACTTC. Its translation is CASSSPRDREGEQYF.